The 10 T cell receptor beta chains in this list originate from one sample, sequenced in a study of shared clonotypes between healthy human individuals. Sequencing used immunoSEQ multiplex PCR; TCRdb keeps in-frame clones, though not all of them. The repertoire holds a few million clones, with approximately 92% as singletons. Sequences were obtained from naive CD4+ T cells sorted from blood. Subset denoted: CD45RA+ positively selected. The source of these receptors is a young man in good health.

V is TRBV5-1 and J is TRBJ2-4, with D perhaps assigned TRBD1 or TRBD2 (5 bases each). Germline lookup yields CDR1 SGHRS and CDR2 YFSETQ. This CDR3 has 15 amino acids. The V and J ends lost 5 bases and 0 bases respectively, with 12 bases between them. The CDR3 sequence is CASRAAGTAKNIQYF. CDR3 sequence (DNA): TGCGCCAGCAGAGCCGCCGGGACAGCCAAAAACATTCAGTACTTC.

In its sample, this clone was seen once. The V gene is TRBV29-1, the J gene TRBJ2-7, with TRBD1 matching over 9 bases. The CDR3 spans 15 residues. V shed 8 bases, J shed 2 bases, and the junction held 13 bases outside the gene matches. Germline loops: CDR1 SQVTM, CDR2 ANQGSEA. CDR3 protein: CSIVVPGQGAYEQYF. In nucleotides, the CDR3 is TGCAGCATCGTGGTCCCGGGACAGGGAGCCTACGAGCAGTACTTC.

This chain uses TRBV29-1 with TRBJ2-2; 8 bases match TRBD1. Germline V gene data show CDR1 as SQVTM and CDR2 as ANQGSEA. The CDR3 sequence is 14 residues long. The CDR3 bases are TGCAGAACGGCGCAGGGGGCGCGAACCGGGGAGCTGTTTTTT. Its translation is CRTAQGARTGELFF.

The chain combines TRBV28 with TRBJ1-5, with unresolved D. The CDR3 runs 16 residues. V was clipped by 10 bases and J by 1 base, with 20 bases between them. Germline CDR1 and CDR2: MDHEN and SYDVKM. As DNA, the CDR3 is TGTGCCACCACGTTGACCGTGGCACAGAGCAATCAGCCCCAGCATTTT. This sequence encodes CATTLTVAQSNQPQHF.

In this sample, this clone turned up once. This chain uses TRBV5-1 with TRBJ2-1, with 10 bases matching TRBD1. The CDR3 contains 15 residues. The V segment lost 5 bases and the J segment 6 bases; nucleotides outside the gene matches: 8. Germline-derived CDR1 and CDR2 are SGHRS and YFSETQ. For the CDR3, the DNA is TGCGCCAGCAGTCAGGGGGACAGGGGAATCAATGAGCAGTTCTTC. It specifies CASSQGDRGINEQFF.

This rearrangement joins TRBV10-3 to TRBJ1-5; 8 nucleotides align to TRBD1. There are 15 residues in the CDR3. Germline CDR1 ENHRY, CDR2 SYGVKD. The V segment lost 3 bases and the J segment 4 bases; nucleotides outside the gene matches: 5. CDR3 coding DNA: TGTGCCATCAGTGAAACGGACAGGGCTAATCAGCCCCAGCATTTT. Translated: CAISETDRANQPQHF.

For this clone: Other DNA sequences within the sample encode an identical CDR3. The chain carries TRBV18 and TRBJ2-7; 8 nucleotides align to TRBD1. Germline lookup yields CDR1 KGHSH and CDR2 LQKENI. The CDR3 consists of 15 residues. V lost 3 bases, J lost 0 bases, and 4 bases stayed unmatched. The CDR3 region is CASSPGQALSYEQYF. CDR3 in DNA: TGTGCCAGCTCACCGGGACAGGCCCTCTCCTACGAGCAGTACTTC.

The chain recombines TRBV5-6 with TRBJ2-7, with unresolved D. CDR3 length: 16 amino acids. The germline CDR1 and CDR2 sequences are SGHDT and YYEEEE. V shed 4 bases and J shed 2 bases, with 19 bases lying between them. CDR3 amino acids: CASSKPLGPATYEQYF. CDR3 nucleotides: TGTGCCAGCAGCAAACCTCTGGGCCCGGCCACCTACGAGCAGTACTTC. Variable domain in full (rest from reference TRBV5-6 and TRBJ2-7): DAGVTQSPTHLIKTRGQQVTLRCSPKSGHDTVSWYQQALGQGPQFIFQYYEEEERQRGNFPDRFSGHQFPNYSSELNVNALLLGDSALYLCASSKPLGPATYEQYFGPGTRLTVT.

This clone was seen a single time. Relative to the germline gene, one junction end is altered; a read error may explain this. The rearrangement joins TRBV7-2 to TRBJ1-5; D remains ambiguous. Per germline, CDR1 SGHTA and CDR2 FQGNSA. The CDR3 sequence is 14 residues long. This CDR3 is CASSLGHVNQPQHF. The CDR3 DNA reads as TGTGCCAGCAGTTTAGGCCATGTTAATCAGCCCCAGCATTTT.

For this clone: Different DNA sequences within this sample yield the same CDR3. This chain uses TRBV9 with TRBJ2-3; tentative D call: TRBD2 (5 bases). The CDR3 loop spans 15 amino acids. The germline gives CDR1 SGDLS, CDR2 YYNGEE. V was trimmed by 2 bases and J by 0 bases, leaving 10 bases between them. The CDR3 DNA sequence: TGTGCCAGCAGCGTCCGGGATTCAAGCACAGATACGCAGTATTTT. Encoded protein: CASSVRDSSTDTQYF.